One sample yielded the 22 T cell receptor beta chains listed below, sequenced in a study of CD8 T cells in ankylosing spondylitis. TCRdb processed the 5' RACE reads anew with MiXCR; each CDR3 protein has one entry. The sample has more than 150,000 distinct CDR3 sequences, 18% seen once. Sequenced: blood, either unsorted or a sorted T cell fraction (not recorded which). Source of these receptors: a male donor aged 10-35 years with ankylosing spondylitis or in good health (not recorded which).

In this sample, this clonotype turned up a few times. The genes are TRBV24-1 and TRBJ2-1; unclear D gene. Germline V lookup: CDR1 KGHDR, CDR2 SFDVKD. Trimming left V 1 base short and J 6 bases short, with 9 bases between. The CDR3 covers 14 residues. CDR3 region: CATSDFSPSNEQFF. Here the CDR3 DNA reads TGTGCCACCAGTGATTTCTCGCCCTCCAATGAGCAGTTCTTC.

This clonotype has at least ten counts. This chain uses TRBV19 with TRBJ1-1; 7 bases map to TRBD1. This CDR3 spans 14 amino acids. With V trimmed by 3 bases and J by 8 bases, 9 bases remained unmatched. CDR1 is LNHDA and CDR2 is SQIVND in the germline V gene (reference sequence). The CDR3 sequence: CASSIPGTDPEAFF. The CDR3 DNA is TGTGCCAGTAGTATTCCCGGGACAGATCCCGAAGCTTTCTTT.

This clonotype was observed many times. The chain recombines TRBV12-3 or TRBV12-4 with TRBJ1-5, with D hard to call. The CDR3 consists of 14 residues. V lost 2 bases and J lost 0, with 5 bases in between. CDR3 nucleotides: TGTGCCAGCAGTTTAAGGAGTAGCAATCAGCCCCAGCATTTT. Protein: CASSLRSSNQPQHF.

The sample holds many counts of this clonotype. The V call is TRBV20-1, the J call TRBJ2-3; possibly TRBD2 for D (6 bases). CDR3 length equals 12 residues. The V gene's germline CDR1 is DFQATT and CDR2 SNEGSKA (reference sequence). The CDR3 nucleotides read TGCAGGGCGAGACTAGACACAGATACGCAGTATTTT. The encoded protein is CRARLDTDTQYF.

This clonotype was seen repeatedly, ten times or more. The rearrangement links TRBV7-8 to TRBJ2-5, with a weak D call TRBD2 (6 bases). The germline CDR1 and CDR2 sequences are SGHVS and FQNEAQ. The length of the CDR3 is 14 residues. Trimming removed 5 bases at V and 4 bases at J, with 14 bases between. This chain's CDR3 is CASSARLVPETQYF. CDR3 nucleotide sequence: TGTGCCAGCAGCGCCAGACTAGTGCCAGAGACCCAGTACTTC.

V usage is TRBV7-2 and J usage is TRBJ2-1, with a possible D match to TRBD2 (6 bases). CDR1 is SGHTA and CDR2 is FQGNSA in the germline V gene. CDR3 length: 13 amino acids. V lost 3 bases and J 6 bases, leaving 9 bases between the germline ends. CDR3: CASSFGGGNEQFF. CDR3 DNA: TGTGCCAGCAGCTTTGGGGGAGGCAATGAGCAGTTCTTC.

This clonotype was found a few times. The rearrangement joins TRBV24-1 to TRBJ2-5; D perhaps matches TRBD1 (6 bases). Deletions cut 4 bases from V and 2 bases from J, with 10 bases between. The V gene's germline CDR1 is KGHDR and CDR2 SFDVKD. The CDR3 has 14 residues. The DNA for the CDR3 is TGTGCCACCAGTGAGCCGACAGGACAAGAGACCCAGTACTTC. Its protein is CATSEPTGQETQYF.

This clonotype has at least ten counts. CDR3 coding DNA: TGTGCCAGCAGCGTACAGAACGGAGAGACCCAGTACTTC. It codes for CASSVQNGETQYF. The chain employs TRBV5-4 and TRBJ2-5; D gene unclear. The V gene lost 4 bases and the J gene lost 4 bases, with 11 bases spanning the gap. This CDR3 has 13 amino acids. Germline-derived CDR1 and CDR2 are SGHNT and YYREEE (reference sequence).

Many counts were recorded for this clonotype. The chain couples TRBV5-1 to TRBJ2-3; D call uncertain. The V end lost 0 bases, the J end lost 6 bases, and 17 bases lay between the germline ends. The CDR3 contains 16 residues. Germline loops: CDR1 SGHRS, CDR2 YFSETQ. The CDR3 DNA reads TGCGCCAGCAGCTTGGAGAAAGGTGGAACACGCGATACGCAGTATTTT. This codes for CASSLEKGGTRDTQYF.

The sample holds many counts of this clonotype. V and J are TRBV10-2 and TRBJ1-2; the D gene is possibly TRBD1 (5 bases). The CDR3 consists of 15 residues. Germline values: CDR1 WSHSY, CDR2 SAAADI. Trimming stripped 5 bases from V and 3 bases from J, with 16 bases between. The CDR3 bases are TGCGCCAGCAGTCCCCTTTCCGGGACCGACTATGGCTACACCTTC. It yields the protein CASSPLSGTDYGYTF.

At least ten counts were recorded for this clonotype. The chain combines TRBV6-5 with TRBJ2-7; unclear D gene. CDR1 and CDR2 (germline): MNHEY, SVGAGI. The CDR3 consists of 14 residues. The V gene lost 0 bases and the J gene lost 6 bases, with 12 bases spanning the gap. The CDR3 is CASSYSAVSSEQYV. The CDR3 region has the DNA TGTGCCAGCAGTTACTCTGCCGTTTCCAGCGAGCAGTACGTC.

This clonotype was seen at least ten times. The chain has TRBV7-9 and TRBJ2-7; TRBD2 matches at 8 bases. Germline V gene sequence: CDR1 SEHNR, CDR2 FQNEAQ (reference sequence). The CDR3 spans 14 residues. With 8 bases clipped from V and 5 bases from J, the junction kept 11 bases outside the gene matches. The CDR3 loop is CASASAGALNEQYV. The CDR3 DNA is TGTGCCAGCGCCTCAGCGGGAGCATTAAACGAGCAGTACGTC.

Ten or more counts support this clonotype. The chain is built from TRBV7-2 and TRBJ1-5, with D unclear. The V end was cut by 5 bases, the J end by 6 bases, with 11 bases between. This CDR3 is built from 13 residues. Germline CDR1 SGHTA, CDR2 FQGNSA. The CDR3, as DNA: TGTGCCAGCAGCCGAGGCCGGGGTCAGCCCCAGCATTTT. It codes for CASSRGRGQPQHF.

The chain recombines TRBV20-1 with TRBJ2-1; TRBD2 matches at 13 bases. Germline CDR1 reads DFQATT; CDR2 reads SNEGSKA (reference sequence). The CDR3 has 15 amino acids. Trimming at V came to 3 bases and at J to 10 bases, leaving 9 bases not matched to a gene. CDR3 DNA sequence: TGCAGTGCTAGGGGGGGACTAGCGGGACTTCAGGAGCAGTTCTTC. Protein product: CSARGGLAGLQEQFF.

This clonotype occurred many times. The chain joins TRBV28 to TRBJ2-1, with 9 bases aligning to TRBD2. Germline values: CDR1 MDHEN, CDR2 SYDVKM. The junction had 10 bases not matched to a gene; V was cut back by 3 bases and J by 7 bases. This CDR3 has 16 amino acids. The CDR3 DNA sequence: TGTGCCAGCAGTTTCCTAGCGGGATTTCCCCCGAATGAGCAGTTCTTC. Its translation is CASSFLAGFPPNEQFF.

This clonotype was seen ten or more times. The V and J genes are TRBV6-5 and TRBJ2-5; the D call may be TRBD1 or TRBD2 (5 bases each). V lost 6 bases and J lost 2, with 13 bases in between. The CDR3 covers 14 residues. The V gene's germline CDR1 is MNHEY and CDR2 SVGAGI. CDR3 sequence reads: CASRGPFQQETQYF. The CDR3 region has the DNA TGTGCCAGCAGGGGACCCTTTCAACAAGAGACCCAGTACTTC.

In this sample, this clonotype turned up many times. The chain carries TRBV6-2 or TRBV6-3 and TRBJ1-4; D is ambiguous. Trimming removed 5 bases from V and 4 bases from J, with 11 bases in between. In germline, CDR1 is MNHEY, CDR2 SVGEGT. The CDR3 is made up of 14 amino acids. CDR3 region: CASSPGPDNEKLFF. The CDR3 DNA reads TGTGCCAGCAGTCCGGGCCCTGATAATGAAAAACTGTTTTTT.

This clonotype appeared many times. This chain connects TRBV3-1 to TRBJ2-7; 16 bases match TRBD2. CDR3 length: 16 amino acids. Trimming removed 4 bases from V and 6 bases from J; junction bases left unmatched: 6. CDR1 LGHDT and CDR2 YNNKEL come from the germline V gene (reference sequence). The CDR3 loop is CASSPGLAGGPGEQYF. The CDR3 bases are TGTGCCAGCAGCCCGGGACTAGCGGGAGGGCCCGGCGAGCAGTACTTC.

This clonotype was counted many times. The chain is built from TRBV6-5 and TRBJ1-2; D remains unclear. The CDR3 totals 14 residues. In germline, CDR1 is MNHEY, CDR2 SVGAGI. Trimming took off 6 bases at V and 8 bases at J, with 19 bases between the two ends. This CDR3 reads CASSLNFGIYGYTF. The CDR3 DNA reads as TGTGCCAGCAGCCTAAATTTCGGGATCTACGGCTACACCTTC.

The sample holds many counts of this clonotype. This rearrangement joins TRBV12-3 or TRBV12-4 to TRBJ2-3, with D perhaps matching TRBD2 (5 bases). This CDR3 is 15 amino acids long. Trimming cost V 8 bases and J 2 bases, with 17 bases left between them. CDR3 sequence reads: CASDSMASHTDTQYF. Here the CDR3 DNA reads TGTGCCAGCGACTCAATGGCTAGCCACACAGATACGCAGTATTTT.

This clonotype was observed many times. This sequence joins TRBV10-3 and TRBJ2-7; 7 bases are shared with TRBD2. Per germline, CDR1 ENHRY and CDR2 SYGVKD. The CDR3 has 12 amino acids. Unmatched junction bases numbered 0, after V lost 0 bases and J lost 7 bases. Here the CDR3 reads CAISESREEQYV. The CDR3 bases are TGTGCCATCAGTGAGTCGCGGGAGGAGCAGTACGTC.

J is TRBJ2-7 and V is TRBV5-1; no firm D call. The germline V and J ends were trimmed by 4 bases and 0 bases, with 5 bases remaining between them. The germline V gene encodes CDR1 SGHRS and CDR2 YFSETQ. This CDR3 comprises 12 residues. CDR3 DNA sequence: TGCGCCAGCAGCCCTTTCTCCTACGAGCAGTACTTC. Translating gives CASSPFSYEQYF. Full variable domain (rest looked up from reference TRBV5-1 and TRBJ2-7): KAGVTQTPRYLIKTRGQQVTLSCSPISGHRSVSWYQQTPGQGLQFLFEYFSETQRNKGNFPGRFSGRQFSNSRSEMNVSTLELGDSALYLCASSPFSYEQYFGPGTRLTVT.